This is a list of T cell receptor beta chains from one sample in a study of blood T cell repertoires in COVID-19. Produced via immunoSEQ multiplex PCR; TCRdb's table is partial and in-frame only. Among about 150,000 clones, about 87% were seen once, and the ten largest hold approximately 10%. The sequencing sample was made of peripheral blood. Source of these receptors: a man aged 55 to 70 with active or convalescent COVID-19. The CDR3 runs from the conserved cysteine through the conserved F or W. A D gene is named only where the DNA matches it firmly. Clone size is shown for a subset of rows, as once, few, many or a class of expanded clone.

j_call clone_size d_call v_call cdr3_nt cdr3_aa
TRBJ2-7 . . TRBV28 TGTGCCAGCAGTTCACTAAGGGACTCCTCCTACGACGAGCAGTACTTC CASSSLRDSSYDEQYF
TRBJ2-7 . . TRBV6-5 TGTGCCAGCCACGAAGGACGCAGGGCAGTAACTGAGCAGTACTTC CASHEGRRAVTEQYF
TRBJ2-5 . TRBD2 TRBV15 TGTGCCACCAGCAGAGATACTAGCGGGAGGGGGGAGACCCAGTACTTC CATSRDTSGRGETQYF
TRBJ1-5 once . TRBV7-8 TGTGCCAGCAGCTTAGTTAGCGATCAGCCCCAGCATTTT CASSLVSDQPQHF
TRBJ1-2 . TRBD1 TRBV4-3 TGCGCCAGCAGCCAGGATGCCTCAGGGGGCCTAAACTATGGCTACACCTTC CASSQDASGGLNYGYTF
TRBJ1-2 few . TRBV5-1 TGCGCCAGCAGCCCGCAGGGCTTCTATGGCTACACCTTC CASSPQGFYGYTF
TRBJ2-1 once TRBD1 TRBV19 TGTGCCAGCCGGGGGGACAGGGGAAACTACAATGAGCAGTTCTTC CASRGDRGNYNEQFF
TRBJ1-2 . TRBD1 TRBV7-9 TGTGCCAGCAGCACAGGGACAGGGGGCGCGGATGGCTACACCTTC CASSTGTGGADGYTF
TRBJ1-1 . TRBD1 TRBV7-2 TGTGCCAGCAGCCACTGGGGACAGGGGAAAACTGAAGCTTTCTTT CASSHWGQGKTEAFF
TRBJ2-2 . . TRBV11-2 TGTGCCAGCAGCCGACGGGGTAACACCGGGGAGCTGTTTTTT CASSRRGNTGELFF
TRBJ2-1 . . TRBV6-1 TGTGCCAGCAGTGGGCGGCAGGGTGGCTCCTACAATGAGCAGTTCTTC CASSGRQGGSYNEQFF
TRBJ2-3 . TRBD2 TRBV28 TGTGCCGCAAAAGCGGGAGGGGCTTCAGATACGCAGTATTTT CAAKAGGASDTQYF